This T cell receptor (beta chain) was identified during a study of CD8 T cells in Susac syndrome. This CDR3 has 11 residues. The germline V and J ends were trimmed by 5 bases and 4 bases, with 5 bases remaining between them. Germline V gives CDR1 SNHLY, CDR2 FYNNEI. After extraction with the RNeasy kit, about 0.5 to 1 ug of the RNA was reverse transcribed using random hexamers. TCRdb reanalysed the immunoSEQ multiplex PCR reads using MiXCR and keeps one entry per CDR3 protein. The data hold about 120,000 distinct CDR3 sequences, with around 94% observed a single time. The chain recombines TRBV2 with TRBJ1-2; D ambiguous. The sample taken for sequencing was CD4+ T cells from PBMCs. This sequence originates from a human donor in good health. The CDR3 loop reads CASSPVYGYTF. In DNA, the CDR3 is TGTGCCAGCAGTCCCGTCTATGGCTACACCTTC.